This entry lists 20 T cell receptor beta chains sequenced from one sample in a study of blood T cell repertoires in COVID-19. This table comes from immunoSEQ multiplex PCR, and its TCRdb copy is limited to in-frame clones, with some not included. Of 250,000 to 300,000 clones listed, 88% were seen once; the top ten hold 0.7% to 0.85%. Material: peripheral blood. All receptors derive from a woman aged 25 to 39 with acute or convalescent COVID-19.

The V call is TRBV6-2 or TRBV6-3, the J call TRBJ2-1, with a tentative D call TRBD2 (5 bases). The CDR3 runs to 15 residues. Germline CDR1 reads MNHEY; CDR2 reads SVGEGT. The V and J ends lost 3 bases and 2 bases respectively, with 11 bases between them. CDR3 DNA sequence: TGTGCCAGCAGTTATGACGGGATAACCTACAATGAGCAGTTCTTC. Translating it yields CASSYDGITYNEQFF.

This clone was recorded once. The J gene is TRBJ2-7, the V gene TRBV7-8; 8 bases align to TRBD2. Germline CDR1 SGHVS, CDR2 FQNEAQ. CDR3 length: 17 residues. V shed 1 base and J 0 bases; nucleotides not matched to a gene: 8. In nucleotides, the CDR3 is TGTGCCAGCAGCTTAGGTGTCGGGGGGGAGATCTCCTACGAGCAGTACTTC. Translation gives CASSLGVGGEISYEQYF.

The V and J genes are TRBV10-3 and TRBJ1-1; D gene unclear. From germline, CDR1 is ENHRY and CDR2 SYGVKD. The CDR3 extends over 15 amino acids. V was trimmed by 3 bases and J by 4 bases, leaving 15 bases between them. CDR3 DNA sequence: TGTGCCATCAGTGATCCGAGGTCGGGTGGCACTGAAGCTTTCTTT. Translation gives CAISDPRSGGTEAFF.

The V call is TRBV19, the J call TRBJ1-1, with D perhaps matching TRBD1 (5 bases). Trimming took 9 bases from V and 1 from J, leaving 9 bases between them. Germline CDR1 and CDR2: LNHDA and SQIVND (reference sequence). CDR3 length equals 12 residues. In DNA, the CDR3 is TGTGCCAGCAGGGAGGGGAACACTGAAGCTTTCTTT. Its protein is CASREGNTEAFF.

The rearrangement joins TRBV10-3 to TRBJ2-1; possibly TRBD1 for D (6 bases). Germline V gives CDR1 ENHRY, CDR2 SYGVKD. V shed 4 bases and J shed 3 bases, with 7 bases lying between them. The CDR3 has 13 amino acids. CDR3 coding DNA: TGTGCCATCAGTGGGACAGACTACAATGAGCAGTTCTTC. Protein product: CAISGTDYNEQFF.

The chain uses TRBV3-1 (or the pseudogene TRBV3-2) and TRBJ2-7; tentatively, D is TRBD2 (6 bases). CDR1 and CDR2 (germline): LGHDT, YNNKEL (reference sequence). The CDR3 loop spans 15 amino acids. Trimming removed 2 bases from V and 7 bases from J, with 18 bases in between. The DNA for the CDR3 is TGTGCCAGCAGCCAATATGGTCGGGAGTCATATGAGCAGTACTTC. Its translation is CASSQYGRESYEQYF.

As DNA, the CDR3 is TGTGCCAGCTCACCACGCCCAGACACAGATACGCAGTATTTT. It yields the protein CASSPRPDTDTQYF. V is TRBV18 and J is TRBJ2-3; no firm D call. The germline V gene encodes CDR1 KGHSH and CDR2 LQKENI. Trimming shortened V by 1 base and J by 2 bases, and 7 bases separated the two germline ends. This CDR3 has 14 amino acids.

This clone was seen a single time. The CDR3 spells CASSEYSNTEAFF. CDR3 sequence (DNA): TGCGCCAGCAGTGAGTACTCGAACACTGAAGCTTTCTTT. This chain links TRBV10-2 with TRBJ1-1, with no clear D. This CDR3 is 13 amino acids long. V was pared by 1 base and J by 1 base, with 4 bases between. Germline V gene sequence: CDR1 WSHSY, CDR2 SAAADI.

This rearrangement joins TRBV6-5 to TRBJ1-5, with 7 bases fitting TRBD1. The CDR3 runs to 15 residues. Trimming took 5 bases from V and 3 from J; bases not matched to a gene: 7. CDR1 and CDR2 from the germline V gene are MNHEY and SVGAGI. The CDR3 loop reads CASSTHRGPNQPQHF. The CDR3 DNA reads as TGTGCCAGCAGTACCCACAGGGGCCCCAATCAGCCCCAGCATTTT.

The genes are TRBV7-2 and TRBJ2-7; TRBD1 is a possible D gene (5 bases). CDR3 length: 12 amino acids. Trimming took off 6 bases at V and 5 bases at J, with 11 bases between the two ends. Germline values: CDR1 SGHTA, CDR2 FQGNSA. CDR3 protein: CASRRTNHEQYF. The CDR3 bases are TGTGCCAGCAGGCGGACAAACCACGAGCAGTACTTC.

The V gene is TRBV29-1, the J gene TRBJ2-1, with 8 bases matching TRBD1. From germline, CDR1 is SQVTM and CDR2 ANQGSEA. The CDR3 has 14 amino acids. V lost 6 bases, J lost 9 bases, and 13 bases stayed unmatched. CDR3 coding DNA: TGCAGCGTAGAATGGACAGGGAAGCGAGGTGAGCAGTTCTTC. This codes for CSVEWTGKRGEQFF.

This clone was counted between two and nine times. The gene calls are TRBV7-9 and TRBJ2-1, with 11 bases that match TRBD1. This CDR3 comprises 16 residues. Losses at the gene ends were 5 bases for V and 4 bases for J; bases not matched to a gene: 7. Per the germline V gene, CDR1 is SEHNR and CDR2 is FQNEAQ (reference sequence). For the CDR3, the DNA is TGTGCCAGCAGCGATAGGACAGGGGGCGAATACAATGAGCAGTTCTTC. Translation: CASSDRTGGEYNEQFF.

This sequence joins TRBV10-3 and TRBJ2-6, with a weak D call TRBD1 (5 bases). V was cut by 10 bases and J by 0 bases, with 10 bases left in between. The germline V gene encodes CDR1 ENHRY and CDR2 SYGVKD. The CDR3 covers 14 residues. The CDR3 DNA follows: TGTGCCACCGACAGCTTCTCTGGGGCCAACGTCCTGACTTTC. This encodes CATDSFSGANVLTF.

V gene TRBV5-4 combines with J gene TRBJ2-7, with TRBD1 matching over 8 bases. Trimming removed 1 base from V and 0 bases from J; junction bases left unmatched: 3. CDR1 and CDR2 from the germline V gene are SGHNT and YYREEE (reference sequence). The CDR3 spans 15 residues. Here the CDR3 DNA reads TGTGCCAGCAGCTTGCGGGACAGGTTCTCCTACGAGCAGTACTTC. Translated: CASSLRDRFSYEQYF.

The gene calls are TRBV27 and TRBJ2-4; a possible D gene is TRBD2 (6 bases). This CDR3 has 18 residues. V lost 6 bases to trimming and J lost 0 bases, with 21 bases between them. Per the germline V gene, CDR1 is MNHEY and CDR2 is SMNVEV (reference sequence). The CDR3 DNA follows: TGTGCCAGCAGGTCTCTTGCGGGAAGCCTTTTAGCCAAAAACATTCAGTACTTC. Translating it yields CASRSLAGSLLAKNIQYF.

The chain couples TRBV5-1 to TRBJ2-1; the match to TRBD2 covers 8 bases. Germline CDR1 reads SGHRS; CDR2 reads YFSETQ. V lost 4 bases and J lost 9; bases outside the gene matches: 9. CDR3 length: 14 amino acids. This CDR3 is CASSPGLAAGEQFF. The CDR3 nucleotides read TGCGCCAGCAGCCCCGGACTAGCTGCCGGTGAGCAGTTCTTC.

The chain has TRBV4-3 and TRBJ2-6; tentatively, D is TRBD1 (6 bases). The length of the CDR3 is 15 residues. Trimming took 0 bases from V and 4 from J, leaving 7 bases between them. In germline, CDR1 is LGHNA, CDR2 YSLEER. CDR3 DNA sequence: TGCGCCAGCAGCCAAGAAGGACAGGGGGCCAACGTCCTGACTTTC. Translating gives CASSQEGQGANVLTF.

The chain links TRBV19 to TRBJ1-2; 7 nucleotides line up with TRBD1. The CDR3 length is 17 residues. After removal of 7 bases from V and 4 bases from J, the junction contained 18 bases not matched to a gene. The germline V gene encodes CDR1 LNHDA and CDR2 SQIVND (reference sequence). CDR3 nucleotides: TGTGCCAGTACCGCGACAGGGACAGCCCTGGGTGTCTATGGCTACACCTTC. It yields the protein CASTATGTALGVYGYTF.

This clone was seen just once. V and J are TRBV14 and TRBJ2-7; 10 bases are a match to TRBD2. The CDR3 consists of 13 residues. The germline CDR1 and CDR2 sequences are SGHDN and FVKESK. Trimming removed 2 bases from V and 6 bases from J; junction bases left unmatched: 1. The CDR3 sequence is CASSQRLAGEQYF. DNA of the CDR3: TGTGCCAGCAGCCAACGACTAGCGGGCGAGCAGTACTTC.

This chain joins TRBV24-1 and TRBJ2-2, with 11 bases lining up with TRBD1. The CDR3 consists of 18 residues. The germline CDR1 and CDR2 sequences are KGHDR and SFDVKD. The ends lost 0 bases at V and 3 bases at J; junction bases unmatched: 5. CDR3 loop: CATSDLEDRGLDTGELFF. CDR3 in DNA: TGTGCCACCAGTGATTTGGAGGACAGGGGGCTGGACACCGGGGAGCTGTTTTTT.